This TCR beta chain was documented in a study of T cell responses to AZD1222 COVID-19 vaccine (dated by TCRdb to the early 2020s). Turning to the overall study: TCR sequencing covered about 230 trial participants: roughly 200 given two doses of AZD1222 and 26 given two doses of MenACWY control vaccine. Trial participants were enrolled by age into 18-55, 56-69 and 70-plus year subgroups, with approximately 150, 30 and 60 TCR-sequenced participants respectively.

This clone was detected only a few times. There is no known antigen for this receptor. Base qualities are not at hand, and no much larger clone is one base apart. Inclusive of the bounding cysteine and phenylalanine, the CDR3 is 16 residues long. Only the CDR3 portion is preserved as DNA: 48 bases, with reading frame beginning at the first base. The germline V gene supplies CDR1 SGHVS and CDR2 FQNEAQ. V sheds 0 bases and J sheds 2 bases, leaving 11 bases between their ends. Overall study outcomes, separate from this receptor: Because no day 14 peak-response samples were available, the repertoires could be characterized only after the peak T cell response. Participants were mostly white British and included more females than males, and it was suggested by the authors that clonal diversity may have been underestimated. Epitopes outside the regions mutated in the B.1.351 and B.1.1.7 variants were reportedly recognized by nearly half of the unique spike-specific TCRs. Conclusions about previously exposed vaccinees were limited because only a handful of AZD1222 recipients were SARS-CoV-2 seropositive at baseline. The vaccine-associated CD4 TCRs covered the entire spike protein, and the dominant responses fell in regions 160-218 and 743-854. The 56-69-year group was small, and its depth increase did not reach significance, likely because of low power. Spike-specific TCR breadth and depth rose significantly after two AZD1222 doses compared with day 0 and with MenACWY recipients.

The CDR3 regions of human TCRbeta chains were analyzed by immunosequencing. The authors' analysis ran thus. TCRs in the repertoires were compared against a reference library of SARS-CoV-2-specific TCRs that had been generated with the MIRA antigen-specificity platform. Breadth was defined as the fraction of unique TCRs that were SARS-CoV-2-associated. Depth was defined as the fraction of total T cells that were SARS-CoV-2-associated. Each spike-specific TCR was assigned to its reactive spike region and to a CD4 or CD8 class using the MIRA data. Log10-transformed breadth and depth values were compared by one-way ANOVA with Sidak's multiple comparisons tests. The clones in this table, taken by TCRdb from immuneACCESS, are in-frame only. Not every clone is retained; where verified, under half of the shortfall comes from an unresolved V gene, and the cause of the rest is unknown. Clonal size and the V and J genes are those of that table, whereas D and trimming came from the DNA. The sample includes tens of thousands of clones, with under 85% observed a single time. Roughly 22% of the sample lies in the top ten.

The time point label for this specimen denotes: baseline before first vaccination. What this sample's treatment or condition label stands for: meningococcal conjugate vaccine given as trial control. Vaccinee samples were obtained from the UK trials COV001 and COV002, which included a single-blind randomized controlled phase 2/3 trial of AZD1222 (ChAdOx1 nCoV-19) in healthy adults. For TCRbeta chain sequencing, PBMC samples from trial participants were taken at day 0 and at day 28 after the second dose. Recombination linked TRBV7-8 to TRBJ1-3; the D gene is perhaps TRBD1, from 5 matching bases. This sequence originates from an adult in good health. Source: peripheral blood, taken on day 0 of MenACWY control vaccination. The bases read TGTGCCAGCAGCTTAGCACGGACACTAACTGGAAACACCATATATTTT. It specifies CASSLARTLTGNTIYF.